A selection of T cell receptor beta chains follows, all from one sample in a study of control samples from healthy donors and cancer patients. Assay used: immunoSEQ multiplex PCR; TCRdb lists only in-frame clones, some missing. This repertoire shows around 50,000 clones, 90% to 95% found once; its top ten account for 2% to 2.5%. The specimen was blood. The receptor set was obtained from a man aged 25 to 40 in good health. The CDR3 runs from the conserved cysteine through the conserved F or W. A D gene is named only where the DNA matches it firmly. Size values are once, few and many counts, or a class for expanded clones, and some rows have none.

d_call: -; clone_size: -; j_call: TRBJ2-1; v_call: TRBV24-1; cdr3_nt: TGTGCCACCAGTGAACCTCCTTCCAGAAGCGTCTCCTACAATGAGCAGTTCTTC; cdr3_aa: CATSEPPSRSVSYNEQFF
d_call: -; clone_size: -; j_call: TRBJ1-3; v_call: TRBV27; cdr3_nt: TGTGCCAGCAGTCCATTTCGGGACCTTCCTGGAAACACCATATATTTT; cdr3_aa: CASSPFRDLPGNTIYF
d_call: TRBD2; clone_size: -; j_call: TRBJ2-7; v_call: TRBV7-2; cdr3_nt: TGTGCCAGCAGCCCCGTCGGGAGGTTAGCACCCTACGAGCAGTACTTC; cdr3_aa: CASSPVGRLAPYEQYF
d_call: -; clone_size: -; j_call: TRBJ1-1; v_call: TRBV6-5; cdr3_nt: TGTGCCAGCAGTTACTCGGGACAATACACTGAAGCTTTCTTT; cdr3_aa: CASSYSGQYTEAFF
d_call: TRBD2; clone_size: -; j_call: TRBJ2-1; v_call: TRBV7-8; cdr3_nt: TGTGCCAGCAGCTCCCCGGGACTAGCGGGAGGTGAGCAGTTCTTC; cdr3_aa: CASSSPGLAGGEQFF
d_call: TRBD2; clone_size: -; j_call: TRBJ2-2; v_call: TRBV5-4; cdr3_nt: TGTGCCAGCAGGGCTAGCGGGAGGGCCCTTGACGGGGAGCTGTTTTTT; cdr3_aa: CASRASGRALDGELFF
d_call: -; clone_size: -; j_call: TRBJ1-6; v_call: TRBV11-3; cdr3_nt: TGTGCCAGCAGCTTAAGACGGATTAATTCACCCCTCCACTTT; cdr3_aa: CASSLRRINSPLHF
d_call: -; clone_size: -; j_call: TRBJ2-2; v_call: TRBV5-1; cdr3_nt: TGCGCCAGCAGCCTAGACACCGCCGGGACCGGGGAGCTGTTTTTT; cdr3_aa: CASSLDTAGTGELFF
d_call: -; clone_size: -; j_call: TRBJ1-6; v_call: TRBV27; cdr3_nt: TGTGCCAGCAGTTTACTACAGGTCCATTCACCCCTCCACTTT; cdr3_aa: CASSLLQVHSPLHF
d_call: -; clone_size: -; j_call: TRBJ1-1; v_call: TRBV30; cdr3_nt: TGTGCCTGGAGTGTTACACTTAACACTGAAGCTTTCTTT; cdr3_aa: CAWSVTLNTEAFF
d_call: TRBD2; clone_size: -; j_call: TRBJ2-1; v_call: TRBV10-3; cdr3_nt: TGTGCCATCAGTGAGTCTTGGCTAGCGGGAGTCTACAATGAGCAGTTCTTC; cdr3_aa: CAISESWLAGVYNEQFF
d_call: TRBD2; clone_size: -; j_call: TRBJ2-1; v_call: TRBV20-1; cdr3_nt: TGCAGTGCTCTAGCGGGAGTTGGGTTCTTC; cdr3_aa: CSALAGVGFF
d_call: -; clone_size: -; j_call: TRBJ2-2; v_call: TRBV7-7; cdr3_nt: TGTGCTAGCAGCTTAGAGATGCAGACCACCGGGGAGCTGTTTTTT; cdr3_aa: CASSLEMQTTGELFF
d_call: -; clone_size: -; j_call: TRBJ1-5; v_call: TRBV21-1; cdr3_nt: TGTGCCAGCAGCAAAGCGCTTACCGAAGGGCGGGAAGGCAGAGATAGCAATCAGCCCCAGCATTTT; cdr3_aa: CASSKALTEGREGRDSNQPQHF
d_call: TRBD1; clone_size: few; j_call: TRBJ1-6; v_call: TRBV30; cdr3_nt: TGTGCCTGGACAGGGGGGACCTATAATTCACCCCTCCACTTT; cdr3_aa: CAWTGGTYNSPLHF
d_call: -; clone_size: once; j_call: TRBJ1-6; v_call: TRBV27; cdr3_nt: TGTGCCAGCAGTTTATTGGGGGTAGGATCACCCCTCCACTTT; cdr3_aa: CASSLLGVGSPLHF
d_call: -; clone_size: -; j_call: TRBJ1-3; v_call: TRBV27; cdr3_nt: TGTGCCAGCAGTCCTCTCGACAGAGTAGGAAACACCATATATTTT; cdr3_aa: CASSPLDRVGNTIYF
d_call: TRBD2; clone_size: once; j_call: TRBJ2-7; v_call: TRBV5-5; cdr3_nt: TGTGCCAGCAGCCCCCGTGGCAGCGGGAGTTACGAGCAGTACTTC; cdr3_aa: CASSPRGSGSYEQYF
d_call: TRBD1; clone_size: -; j_call: TRBJ2-1; v_call: TRBV29-1; cdr3_nt: TGCAGCGTTGAAACAGGGGGCTCGAATGAGCAGTTCTTC; cdr3_aa: CSVETGGSNEQFF
d_call: TRBD2; clone_size: once; j_call: TRBJ2-3; v_call: TRBV28; cdr3_nt: TGTGCCAGCAAACCTAGCGGGGAGGGAGATACGCAGTATTTT; cdr3_aa: CASKPSGEGDTQYF
d_call: -; clone_size: -; j_call: TRBJ2-1; v_call: TRBV2; cdr3_nt: TGTGCCAGCAGAGGGGCCAGGGGCGCCTACAATGAGCAGTTCTTC; cdr3_aa: CASRGARGAYNEQFF
d_call: TRBD1; clone_size: -; j_call: TRBJ1-6; v_call: TRBV6-6; cdr3_nt: TGTGCCAGCAGTCTTGGGACAGGGGGCAATTCACCCCTCCACTTT; cdr3_aa: CASSLGTGGNSPLHF
d_call: -; clone_size: -; j_call: TRBJ1-2; v_call: TRBV29-1; cdr3_nt: TGCAGCGTTAACAGGGTTGGTAACTATGGCTACACCTTC; cdr3_aa: CSVNRVGNYGYTF
d_call: -; clone_size: -; j_call: TRBJ2-7; v_call: TRBV18; cdr3_nt: TGTGCCAGCTCACCGGCTAGCCGCTCCTACGAGCAGTACTTC; cdr3_aa: CASSPASRSYEQYF
d_call: TRBD2; clone_size: -; j_call: TRBJ2-2; v_call: TRBV4-3; cdr3_nt: TGCGCCAGCAGCCAAGCCCTCGACCCGGAGCGGGAGTGGGCCGGGGAGCTGTTTTTT; cdr3_aa: CASSQALDPEREWAGELFF
d_call: -; clone_size: -; j_call: TRBJ2-7; v_call: TRBV12-3/TRBV12-4; cdr3_nt: TGTGCCAGCAGTTTAGGAACCTCCTACGAGCAGTACTTC; cdr3_aa: CASSLGTSYEQYF
d_call: TRBD2; clone_size: once; j_call: TRBJ2-4; v_call: TRBV7-9; cdr3_nt: TGTGCCAGCAGCTTAGCTCCTAGCGGGAGGGCATACATTCAGTACTTC; cdr3_aa: CASSLAPSGRAYIQYF
d_call: -; clone_size: once; j_call: TRBJ2-7; v_call: TRBV10-1; cdr3_nt: TGCGCCAGCAGTGAGGGGGGACATGATCCCGAGCAGTACTTC; cdr3_aa: CASSEGGHDPEQYF